This T cell receptor beta chain was captured by sequencing in a study of blood T cell repertoires in COVID-19. Study overall: T cells, B-cell-depleted T cells, or PBMCs supplied cDNA or gDNA.

Clones were sequenced by immunoSEQ multiplex PCR, and TCRdb holds only the in-frame ones, with some missing. Here the sample spans 350,000 to 550,000 clones, around nine tenths being singletons. At least ten counts were recorded for this clone. Living in 25 or so US areas, the participants were between roughly 18 and 89 years of age. Membership in each cohort depended on participant-reported clinical history. This CDR3 has 13 amino acids. CDR1 and CDR2 (germline): SNHLY, FYNNEI. The germline V and J ends were trimmed by 2 bases and 9 bases, with 11 bases remaining between them. The chain links TRBV2 to TRBJ1-3; D not certain. The source is a woman between 18 and 29 years old with acute COVID-19. Sequencing input: PBMCs or T cells enriched from blood (not recorded which). CDR3 sequence reads: CASSEIRRGTIYF. The CDR3 DNA sequence: TGTGCCAGCAGTGAAATCAGACGGGGCACCATATATTTT.